The 28 T cell receptor beta chains in this list originate from one sample, sequenced in a study of shared clonotypes between healthy human individuals. The method was immunoSEQ multiplex PCR; TCRdb's version includes in-frame clones alone and lacks a portion of them. The sample includes about 600,000 clones, roughly four fifths of them seen just once. Material: PBMCs. The receptors shown here come from a woman aged 40 to 50 in good health. Some clones in this sample may be carry-over from other donors' samples.

The chain is built from TRBV19 and TRBJ2-1; tentative D call: TRBD2 (6 bases). Germline CDR1 reads LNHDA; CDR2 reads SQIVND (reference sequence). The CDR3 covers 15 residues. V lost 5 bases to trimming and J lost 5 bases, with 16 bases between them. The CDR3 sequence: CASSFHGSFDNEQFF. In DNA form, the CDR3 reads TGTGCCAGTAGTTTTCACGGGAGTTTCGACAATGAGCAGTTCTTC.

This clone was seen a single time. Other DNA variants within this sample encode the same CDR3. DNA for the CDR3: TGTGCCAGCTCACCCTCAGGAACTAATGAAAAACTGTTTTTT. Protein product: CASSPSGTNEKLFF. The chain combines TRBV18 with TRBJ1-4, with unresolved D. There are 14 residues in the CDR3. The V and J ends lost 3 bases and 1 base respectively, with 6 bases between them. Germline loops: CDR1 KGHSH, CDR2 LQKENI.

V usage is TRBV5-1 and J usage is TRBJ2-3; 7 nucleotides line up with TRBD1. CDR3 length: 15 residues. With V trimmed by 6 bases and J by 2 bases, 9 bases remained unmatched. CDR1 and CDR2 from the germline V gene are SGHRS and YFSETQ. CDR3 residues: CASTPGTAATDTQYF. In nucleotides, the CDR3 is TGCGCCAGCACCCCTGGGACAGCCGCCACAGATACGCAGTATTTT.

This clone has at least ten counts. J is TRBJ2-5 and V is TRBV9, with 11 bases matching TRBD2. The CDR3 is 15 amino acids. J lost 3 bases, V lost 4 bases, and 5 bases had no gene match. Germline V CDR1 and CDR2: SGDLS, YYNGEE. The CDR3: CASSPQTSGEETQYF. The CDR3 DNA reads as TGTGCCAGCAGCCCCCAGACTAGCGGGGAAGAGACCCAGTACTTC.

The chain couples TRBV9 to TRBJ2-5; no firm D call. Germline CDR1 and CDR2: SGDLS and YYNGEE. The CDR3 contains 13 residues. V dropped 0 bases and J dropped 3 bases, with 6 bases sitting between them. The CDR3 spells CASSVASEETQYF. The CDR3 DNA is TGTGCCAGCAGCGTAGCCTCAGAAGAGACCCAGTACTTC.

The rearrangement uses TRBV6-5 and TRBJ2-5, with D uncertain. The J call may be faulty, since TRBJ2-7 better matches the DNA end. The germline V gene encodes CDR1 MNHEY and CDR2 SVGAGI. The CDR3 runs 13 residues. The CDR3 spells CASSYTATYEQYF. In DNA, the CDR3 is TGTGCCAGCAGTTATACGGCGACCTACGAGCAGTACTTC.

V and J are TRBV19 and TRBJ2-1; 9 nucleotides line up with TRBD1. Trimming cost V 1 base and J 15 bases; bases outside gene matches: 7. The CDR3 loop spans 13 amino acids. Germline V gene lookup returns CDR1 LNHDA and CDR2 SQIVND (reference sequence). The chain's CDR3 is CASSIGTGAQGFF. Here the CDR3 DNA reads TGTGCCAGTAGTATAGGGACAGGGGCCCAGGGGTTCTTC. Full variable domain (remainder filled in from reference TRBV19 and TRBJ2-1): DGGITQSPKYLFRKEGQNVTLSCEQNLNHDAMYWYRQDPGQGLRLIYYSQIVNDFQKGDIAEGYSVSREKKESFPLTVTSAQKNPTAFYLCASSIGTGAQGFFGPGTRLTVL.

This chain joins TRBV10-3 and TRBJ2-7; 8 positions match TRBD2. Trimming took 2 bases from V and 3 from J; bases not matched to a gene: 6. The CDR3 extends over 15 amino acids. The germline V gene has CDR1 ENHRY and CDR2 SYGVKD. The CDR3 spells CAISESAGGIYEQYF. The CDR3 nucleotides are TGTGCCATCAGTGAGAGCGCGGGAGGTATCTACGAGCAGTACTTC.

This chain connects TRBV7-3 to TRBJ2-3; either TRBD1 or TRBD2 may fit D (5 bases each). Per germline, CDR1 SGHTA and CDR2 FQGTGA. The V end was cut by 5 bases, the J end by 1 base, with 16 bases between. The CDR3 contains 16 residues. In DNA form, the CDR3 reads TGTGCCAGCAGCGAGGGGTGGCAGGTGGGCACAGATACGCAGTATTTT. Translated, it gives CASSEGWQVGTDTQYF.

The chain couples TRBV10-3 to TRBJ2-3; perhaps TRBD2 as D (6 bases). V dropped 4 bases and J dropped 5 bases, with 13 bases sitting between them. The CDR3 contains 14 residues. The germline CDR1 and CDR2 sequences are ENHRY and SYGVKD. The CDR3 nucleotides read TGTGCCATCAGTGTTAGCGGAAAGCAAGATACGCAGTATTTT. Amino acid sequence: CAISVSGKQDTQYF.

This sequence joins TRBV2 and TRBJ1-2; D is possibly TRBD1 (5 bases). Between the trimmed V and J ends, which lost 7 bases and 2 bases, there was a span of 11 bases. The CDR3 extends over 13 amino acids. CDR1 and CDR2 from the germline V gene are SNHLY and FYNNEI. This chain's CDR3 is CASKLGGNYGYTF. The CDR3 DNA reads as TGTGCCAGCAAGCTTGGGGGAAACTATGGCTACACCTTC.

The chain carries TRBV6-4 and TRBJ2-1; D is perhaps TRBD2 (5 bases). CDR3 length: 14 residues. Germline V CDR1 and CDR2: MRHNA, SNTAGT. Trimming left V 5 bases short and J 6 bases short, with 14 bases between. In nucleotides, the CDR3 is TGTGCCAGCAGTAACGGGGAAGGTTCCAATGAGCAGTTCTTC. Translated: CASSNGEGSNEQFF.

The J gene is TRBJ1-3, the V gene TRBV5-1; D not certain. This CDR3 comprises 16 residues. Trimming took off 0 bases at V and 0 bases at J, with 10 bases between the two ends. From germline, CDR1 is SGHRS and CDR2 YFSETQ. CDR3 nucleotides: TGCGCCAGCAGCTTGGACGGTCCAAGCTCTGGAAACACCATATATTTT. It is translated as CASSLDGPSSGNTIYF.

This clone was counted once. The rearrangement links TRBV6-5 to TRBJ2-7; D assignment may be TRBD1 or TRBD2 (6 bases each). Germline V lookup: CDR1 MNHEY, CDR2 SVGAGI. The CDR3 totals 13 residues. The V end was cut by 2 bases, the J end by 5 bases, with 10 bases between. As DNA, the CDR3 is TGTGCCAGCAGTTACCGGGGGCGCCACGAGCAGTACTTC. Translation gives CASSYRGRHEQYF.

V gene TRBV4-3 combines with J gene TRBJ2-3; D is perhaps TRBD1 (6 bases). V lost 4 bases to trimming and J lost 2 bases, with 13 bases between them. This CDR3 has 15 amino acids. From germline, CDR1 is LGHNA and CDR2 YSLEER. The CDR3 reads CASSPADRPTDTQYF. The CDR3 nucleotides are TGCGCCAGCAGCCCCGCGGACAGACCCACAGATACGCAGTATTTT.

This sequence joins TRBV7-9 and TRBJ2-1; the D is unclear. The germline V gene encodes CDR1 SEHNR and CDR2 FQNEAQ (reference sequence). There are 15 residues in the CDR3. V lost 3 bases and J lost 8, with 17 bases in between. For the CDR3, the DNA is TGTGCCAGCAGCTTGAGCCTACCTCTCGGCGATGAGCAGTTCTTC. This encodes CASSLSLPLGDEQFF.

The chain is built from TRBV5-6 and TRBJ2-5; possible D gene TRBD1, 6 bases. The length of the CDR3 is 14 residues. The V end was cut by 5 bases, the J end by 5 bases, with 16 bases between. CDR1 and CDR2 from the germline V gene are SGHDT and YYEEEE. Here the CDR3 DNA reads TGTGCCAGCAGTAATCAGGGGTCGGTGGAGACCCAGTACTTC. Translated: CASSNQGSVETQYF.

The rearrangement links TRBV28 to TRBJ2-1, with 9 bases fitting TRBD2. The CDR3 runs to 19 residues. Germline V CDR1 and CDR2: MDHEN, SYDVKM. J gave up 6 bases and V 5 bases, and 20 bases lay outside the gene matches. Written as DNA, the CDR3 is TGTGCCAGCAGTCCGAGGTGGGGGGGGCTAGCGGGACCGAGCAATGAGCAGTTCTTC. Translation: CASSPRWGGLAGPSNEQFF.

This clone appeared a single time. This chain joins TRBV7-8 and TRBJ2-7; D remains ambiguous. The V gene lost 5 bases and the J gene lost 5 bases, with 7 bases spanning the gap. Germline assignment: CDR1 SGHVS and CDR2 FQNEAQ. CDR3 size: 11 residues. CDR3 region: CASSPLNEQYF. CDR3 in DNA: TGTGCCAGCAGCCCATTGAACGAGCAGTACTTC.

The rearrangement uses TRBV9 and TRBJ2-5; D might be TRBD1 (6 bases). Trimming removed 1 base at V and 4 bases at J, with 8 bases between. This CDR3 has 13 amino acids. Germline CDR1 is SGDLS and CDR2 is YYNGEE. CDR3 sequence: CASSVSGAETQYF. The CDR3 nucleotides are TGTGCCAGCAGCGTATCAGGGGCAGAGACCCAGTACTTC.

This clone has a handful of counts. This sample includes further DNA sequences coding for the same CDR3. The V call is TRBV5-1, the J call TRBJ1-3; D unclear. Germline V gives CDR1 SGHRS, CDR2 YFSETQ. Trimming cost V 0 bases and J 4 bases, with 8 bases left between them. The CDR3 sequence is 14 residues long. The CDR3 DNA is TGCGCCAGCAGCTTGGGTGGTCCGGGAAACACCATATATTTT. Protein product: CASSLGGPGNTIYF.

The rearrangement links TRBV18 to TRBJ2-3; 9 nucleotides agree with TRBD1. The CDR3 is made up of 21 amino acids. The germline V gene encodes CDR1 KGHSH and CDR2 LQKENI. The ends lost 3 bases at V and 2 bases at J; junction bases unmatched: 21. The CDR3 coding sequence is TGTGCCAGCTCACCGATAAGGCGGCTAATACAGGGGGCCGAAATCACAGATACGCAGTATTTT. Amino acids: CASSPIRRLIQGAEITDTQYF. The complete variable domain, with remaining parts taken from reference TRBV18 and TRBJ2-3, reads NAGVMQNPRHLVRRRGQEARLRCSPMKGHSHVYWYRQLPEEGLKFMVYLQKENIIDESGMPKERFSAEFPKEGPSILRIQQVVRGDSAAYFCASSPIRRLIQGAEITDTQYFGPGTRLTVL.

This rearrangement joins TRBV5-6 to TRBJ2-2, with D perhaps TRBD2 (5 bases). Germline loops: CDR1 SGHDT, CDR2 YYEEEE. Trimming removed 0 bases at V and 7 bases at J, with 19 bases between. The CDR3 runs to 17 residues. The CDR3: CASSLGLAPRTGGELFF. CDR3 DNA: TGTGCCAGCAGCTTGGGGCTAGCTCCCAGAACGGGCGGGGAGCTGTTTTTT. Using reference TRBV5-6 and TRBJ2-2 for the parts outside the CDR3, the full variable domain is DAGVTQSPTHLIKTRGQQVTLRCSPKSGHDTVSWYQQALGQGPQFIFQYYEEEERQRGNFPDRFSGHQFPNYSSELNVNALLLGDSALYLCASSLGLAPRTGGELFFGEGSRLTVL.

The chain links TRBV11-2 to TRBJ2-1; 8 bases fit TRBD2. The CDR3 covers 14 residues. The V and J ends lost 7 bases and 5 bases, in that order; junction bases with no gene match: 7. Germline V gives CDR1 SGHAT, CDR2 FQNNGV. The CDR3: CASNGGGSHNEQFF. CDR3 in DNA: TGTGCCAGCAACGGGGGGGGCTCTCACAATGAGCAGTTCTTC.

In this sample, this clone turned up a few times. The CDR3 region has the DNA TGTGCCAGCAGCGTGGGACAGGGCCCCTACAATGAGCAGTTCTTC. Its protein is CASSVGQGPYNEQFF. The chain has TRBV6-4 and TRBJ2-1, with 9 bases lining up with TRBD1. Germline loops: CDR1 MRHNA, CDR2 SNTAGT. V shed 6 bases and J 2 bases; nucleotides not matched to a gene: 5. This CDR3 has 15 residues.

The gene calls are TRBV6-5 and TRBJ1-2; D is possibly TRBD1 (5 bases). The CDR3 has 13 amino acids. Germline V gene data show CDR1 as MNHEY and CDR2 as SVGAGI. The V and J ends lost 8 bases and 6 bases respectively, with 16 bases between them. CDR3 nucleotides: TGTGCCAGCGACCCAGGGACGAGTCATGGCTACACCTTC. Protein product: CASDPGTSHGYTF.

A note on this clone: Possible read error: a much larger clone is one base away. Additional DNA sequences in this sample encode the identical CDR3. This chain uses TRBV6-6 with TRBJ1-1, with unresolved D. Germline values: CDR1 MNHNY, CDR2 SVGAGI (reference sequence). CDR3 size: 14 residues. V shed 8 bases and J shed 3 bases, with 16 bases lying between them. CDR3 sequence reads: CASSFVPRYTEAFF. CDR3 DNA sequence: TGTGCCAGCTCCTTCGTACCTCGGTACACTGAAGCTTTCTTT.

The chain couples TRBV28 to TRBJ2-5, with 9 bases that match TRBD1. CDR3 length: 15 amino acids. Germline V lookup: CDR1 MDHEN, CDR2 SYDVKM. J gave up 5 bases and V 4 bases, and 8 bases lay outside the gene matches. CDR3 DNA sequence: TGTGCCAGCAGTTGGGGGACAGGGAGTGTGGAGACCCAGTACTTC. Translated: CASSWGTGSVETQYF.